This TCR beta chain is from a study of shared T cell receptors in the human thymus listed by TCRdb under 2021. In the study overall: The study examined how the human thymus generates shared, self-reactive T-cell receptor alpha chains.

A word on this clone: There is no known antigen for this receptor. There are no base qualities to consult, and no much larger clone falls within one base.

The receptor library was made with the immunoSEQ multiplex PCR assay. This is the immuneACCESS table as TCRdb keeps it, with only in-frame sequences that have V and J called. A part of the clones is gone; compared with another copy, unresolved V genes explain less than half, and the rest is unexplained. The sample has some 700,000 clones on record, 70% to 90% of them singletons. Of the sample, under 0.012% falls within the top ten clones. Spanning cysteine to phenylalanine, the CDR3 consists of 14 amino acids. Only CDR3 DNA remains: 42 bases, in frame from the first base. CDR1 MNHNY and CDR2 SVGAGI are derived from the germline V gene (reference sequence). V sheds 6 bases and J sheds 6 bases, leaving 15 bases between their ends. These sequences were also reported in another study, on human thymus T cells. According to the second study: Immunologically healthy infants undergoing open corrective cardiac surgery for congenital heart defects in Finland were used as donors. Thymus tissue was obtained as surgical resects removed during corrective cardiac surgery. Biased V and J gene segment usage appeared to be present in both thymic and peripheral blood repertoires. Highly overlapping thymic TCR repertoires among unrelated individuals were reported in the related research. TCR alpha and beta repertoires from roughly 8 infant thymus samples and four related peripheral blood samples were characterized in the study. Donor ages ranging from roughly 7 to 250 days were recorded, and several male and a couple of female infants were included in the cohort. Thymocytes were mechanically released from the tissue and were stored as pellets of about 9-33 million cells at -70 degrees C. A QIAsymphony instrument was used to extract genomic DNA from the frozen cell pellets. Using the immunoSEQ multiplex PCR assay, the TCRB and TCRAD loci were amplified from a standardized quantity of quality-controlled genomic DNA. Amplicons spanned the V(D)J region at a length sufficient to cover the CDR3 and identify V and J genes. Through the commercial immunoSEQ service, the amplicons were sequenced on an Illumina platform. Primer bias and sequencing errors were corrected using previously described methods, and TCRAD and TCRB definitions followed the IMGT database. The repertoires were analysed using immunoSEQ Analyzer 3.0 and VDJTools for basic statistics, V/J segment usage, diversity estimates, rarefaction and pairwise overlap. Diversity was estimated using the Chao1, ChaoE, Efron-Thisted, Shannon and inverse Simpson indices, and was also estimated on datasets down-sampled to the size of the smallest sample. Repertoire overlap was assessed by strict matching of CDR3 nucleotide sequence, V gene and J gene, and clustering was done by Jaccard-based multidimensional scaling. On average, thymus samples gave 750,000 to 950,000 unique TCRB clonotypes, whereas blood samples gave roughly 84,000.

This receptor was identified in a girl in the first two years of life with a congenital heart defect. Donor details come from another sample of the same person, matched by shared clones. This sequence uses TRBV6-6 and TRBJ1-5, with no confidently assigned D gene. The source material was thymocytes. The nucleotide sequence is given as TGTGCCAGCAGCCAGGCCCCCGAAGGTCAGCCCCAGCATTTT. Its translation reads: CASSQAPEGQPQHF.